The T cell receptor beta chain described here comes from a study of T cell repertoires in cytomegalovirus infection. Study summary: CMV epitopes in the study were HLA-C-restricted (recently identified) and HLA-B-restricted (well studied). It can be stated that public TCR beta signatures indicated CMV infection as well as a matching HLA type.

Study-wide points: Dominating the ex vivo response were TCR beta clonotypes that were CMV-specific and HLA-C-restricted. Identification of carriers of CMV plus the relevant HLA was achieved through cumulative public TCR beta family frequency.

A remark on this clonotype: The antigen remains unidentified.

MiXCR, applied by TCRdb to the reads, yields one record per CDR3 protein. The data show approximately 1,000,000 distinct CDR3 sequences, 25% to 40% seen once. The germline CDR1 and CDR2 sequences are KGHDR and SFDVKD. V gave up 0 bases and J gave up 2 bases, with 13 bases separating them. CDR3 length: 16 amino acids. The sample was cultured CD8+ T cells from PBMCs, taken from culture after CMV antigen stimulation. The V gene is TRBV24-1, the J gene TRBJ2-7; D unresolved. This sequence was found in a human donor in good health (CMV status not recorded). Some clones in this sample may be carry-over from other donors' samples. The CDR3 coding sequence is TGTGCCACCAGTGATTTGCTTATTGGAAATACCTACGAGCAGTACTTC. Translation: CATSDLLIGNTYEQYF.